This T cell receptor beta chain originates from a study of cytomegalovirus exposure and HLA in healthy donors. This PCR relied on a set of 60 Vbeta primers and 13 Jbeta primers. Original methodology: A later analysis counted 80 million or so unique TCR beta chains, about 11 million shared. The protocol was immunoSEQ multiplex PCR, while the TCRdb copy is restricted to in-frame clones and leaves out a portion. V, J and clone size are taken as reported in that table, and D and trimming were inferred from the DNA itself. The data contain 200,000 to 250,000 clones, around 73% of them singletons. Broader study findings: In a later analysis, HLA-C alleles had the fewest associated TCRs, DRB1 alleles the most. Roughly uniform sequencing depth across donors was assumed, possibly incorrectly. Analysis was performed later, and it showed HLA-associated TCR beta chains to be more clonally expanded than equally common others.

CDR1 and CDR2 (germline): KGHSY, FQNENV. This CDR3 has 17 residues. V lost 0 bases, J lost 5 bases, and 8 bases stayed unmatched. As concerns this clone: Its specificity is unknown.

Sequencing was performed on PBMCs. The TCR sequence derives from a male donor in good health and CMV-seronegative. The chain uses TRBV16 and TRBJ2-1, with 9 positions matching TRBD2. Here the CDR3 reads CASSQSLASGDHNEQFF. CDR3 nucleotide sequence: TGTGCCAGCAGCCAATCGTTGGCTAGCGGGGACCACAATGAGCAGTTCTTC.